This TCR beta chain stems from a study of T cell responses to AZD1222 COVID-19 vaccine. As concerns this clone: What it binds is not known.

General study results and limits: Possibly, clonal diversity was underestimated; donors were largely white British and included more females.

V lost 2 bases to trimming and J lost 7 bases, with 11 bases between them. Per germline, CDR1 MNHEY and CDR2 SVGAGI. The CDR3 length is 14 residues. Sequenced by immunoSEQ multiplex PCR; TCRdb stores in-frame clones only, minus some. The table records under 95,000 clones, around nine tenths of them present only once. Sequencing was performed on peripheral blood, taken 28 days after the second AZD1222 dose. The rearrangement uses TRBV6-5 and TRBJ2-2; no firm D call. The sequence was obtained from an adult who received the AZD1222 COVID-19 vaccine. The CDR3 loop is CASSYPDANGELFF. CDR3 DNA sequence: TGTGCCAGCAGTTACCCCGACGCGAACGGGGAGCTGTTTTTT.